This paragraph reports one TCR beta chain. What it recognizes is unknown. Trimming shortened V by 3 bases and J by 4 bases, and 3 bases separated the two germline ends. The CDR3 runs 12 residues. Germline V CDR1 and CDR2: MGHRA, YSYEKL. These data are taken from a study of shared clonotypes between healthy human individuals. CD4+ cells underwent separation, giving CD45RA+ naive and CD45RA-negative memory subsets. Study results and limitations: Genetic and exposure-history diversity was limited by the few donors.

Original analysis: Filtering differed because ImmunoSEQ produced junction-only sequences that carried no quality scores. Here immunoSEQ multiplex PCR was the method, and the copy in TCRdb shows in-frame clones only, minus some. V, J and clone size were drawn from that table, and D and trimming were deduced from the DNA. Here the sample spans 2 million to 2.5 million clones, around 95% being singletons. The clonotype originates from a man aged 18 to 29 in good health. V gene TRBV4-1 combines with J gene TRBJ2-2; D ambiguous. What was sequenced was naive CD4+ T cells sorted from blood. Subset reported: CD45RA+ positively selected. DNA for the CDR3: TGCGCCAGCAGCCATTTCACCGGGGAGCTGTTTTTT. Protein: CASSHFTGELFF.